This TCR beta chain appears in the sequencing data of a study of blood T cell repertoires in COVID-19. Whole-study context: Italy, Spain and the United States were the sources of the convalescent and acute COVID-19 samples. The analysed material was cDNA or gDNA that came from T cells, B-cell-depleted T cells, or PBMCs.

Recovery among Cohort 3 donors was established by two negative PCRs, clearance, or symptom resolution. Germline values: CDR1 SGDLS, CDR2 YYNGEE. The CDR3 loop spans 13 amino acids. V was clipped by 3 bases and J by 8 bases, with 14 bases between them. How the authors handled the data: Estimation of nucleated cell counts relied on the amplification of reference gene primers. The repertoire was sequenced with immunoSEQ multiplex PCR; TCRdb's copy has only in-frame clones and lacks some. V and J calls and clone size follow that table, whereas D and trimming were derived from the DNA. This sample has fewer than 400,000 clones, with roughly 88% found just once.

The TCR originated in a man between 25 and 39 years old who had recovered from COVID-19. The sequenced sample was PBMCs or T cells enriched from blood (not recorded which). The chain joins TRBV9 to TRBJ1-2; D not resolved. The CDR3 DNA reads as TGTGCCAGCAGCGACCCGGGTATTGCGGGCTACACCTTC. Its protein is CASSDPGIAGYTF.